What follows are 21 T cell receptor beta chains derived from one specimen sequenced in a study of beta chain features in type 1 diabetes. The entirety of the isolated RNA underwent reverse transcription, so expressed TCRB transcripts were sequenced. The repertoire was sequenced with immunoSEQ multiplex PCR; TCRdb's copy has only in-frame clones and lacks some. The table has 350,000 to 450,000 clones, less than 15% seen once. Sequenced material: naive CD4+ T cells from blood. Receptors were obtained from a woman aged 18-29 years in good health.

The chain joins TRBV6-6 to TRBJ2-2, with a weak D call TRBD1 (5 bases). This CDR3 is built from 14 residues. Germline-derived CDR1 and CDR2 are MNHNY and SVGAGI (reference sequence). The ends were cut back, 7 bases at V and 1 base at J, with 10 bases in the middle. CDR3 protein: CASTIDRNTGELFF. CDR3 coding DNA: TGTGCCAGCACCATAGACAGGAACACCGGGGAGCTGTTTTTT.

This rearrangement joins TRBV7-6 to TRBJ2-5; 7 bases are shared with TRBD1. The CDR3 runs 15 residues. Germline values: CDR1 SGHVS, CDR2 FNYEAQ. V trimming: 4 bases; J trimming: 2 bases; junction bases outside the gene matches: 7. The CDR3 DNA reads as TGTGCCAGCAGCTCACGACCGGGACAGCAAGAGACCCAGTACTTC. It specifies CASSSRPGQQETQYF.

The V gene is TRBV30, the J gene TRBJ1-2; 9 nucleotides agree with TRBD1. Per the germline V gene, CDR1 is GTSNPN and CDR2 is SVGIG (reference sequence). The CDR3 is made up of 14 amino acids. Losses at the gene ends were 1 base for V and 6 bases for J; bases not matched to a gene: 6. CDR3 nucleotide sequence: TGTGCCTGGAGTGGCCACAGGGGGCAGAATGGCTACACCTTC. Translated, it gives CAWSGHRGQNGYTF.

This clone was counted a few times. This chain joins TRBV9 and TRBJ2-7; tentatively, D is TRBD1 (5 bases). This CDR3 has 14 residues. Trimming stripped 0 bases from V and 3 bases from J, with 10 bases between. The germline gives CDR1 SGDLS, CDR2 YYNGEE. The DNA of the CDR3 is TGTGCCAGCAGCGTAGGTCCCCAGGGCTACGAGCAGTACTTC. Amino acid sequence: CASSVGPQGYEQYF.

The gene calls are TRBV5-1 and TRBJ2-1; perhaps TRBD2 as D (6 bases). The CDR3 is made up of 14 amino acids. Germline-derived CDR1 and CDR2 are SGHRS and YFSETQ. The V and J ends lost 4 bases and 5 bases respectively, with 13 bases between them. In nucleotides, the CDR3 is TGCGCCAGCAGCGGTGGGACTGGCCACAATGAGCAGTTCTTC. Its protein is CASSGGTGHNEQFF.

This clone came up a few times. The CDR3 loop is CASDSGRRTDTQYF. The CDR3 DNA is TGTGCCAGTGATAGCGGGAGGCGCACAGATACGCAGTATTTT. This chain joins TRBV19 and TRBJ2-3; 10 bases agree with TRBD2. The CDR3 contains 14 residues. The trim removed 8 bases at V and 1 base at J, leaving 3 bases unmatched. Germline CDR1 reads LNHDA; CDR2 reads SQIVND (reference sequence).

This chain uses TRBV4-3 with TRBJ2-7; 12 bases match TRBD2. In germline, CDR1 is LGHNA, CDR2 YSLEER. The trim removed 4 bases at V and 2 bases at J, leaving 3 bases unmatched. The CDR3 is 15 amino acids. The CDR3 nucleotides read TGCGCCAGCAGCCGGCGACTAGCGGGAGCCTACGAGCAGTACTTC. Translating gives CASSRRLAGAYEQYF.

The chain couples TRBV18 to TRBJ1-1; D is unresolved. The CDR3 spans 16 residues. Trimming removed 0 bases from V and 0 bases from J, with 11 bases in between. Per germline, CDR1 KGHSH and CDR2 LQKENI. The CDR3 bases are TGTGCCAGCTCACCACCGTCAGGCCCTGTGAACACTGAAGCTTTCTTT. Protein sequence: CASSPPSGPVNTEAFF.

This rearrangement joins TRBV30 to TRBJ2-5; 8 nucleotides agree with TRBD1. J was trimmed by 1 base and V by 1 base; bases with no gene match: 5. CDR1 is GTSNPN, CDR2 SVGIG, per germline (reference sequence). The CDR3 is 15 residues long. The CDR3 protein is CAWSEQGGFQETQYF. The CDR3 DNA reads as TGTGCCTGGAGTGAACAGGGGGGTTTCCAAGAGACCCAGTACTTC.

J is TRBJ2-5 and V is TRBV28; a possible D gene is TRBD1 (6 bases). Judging by the DNA end, TRBJ2-7 fits better; the J call may be wrong. The germline CDR1 and CDR2 sequences are MDHEN and SYDVKM. The CDR3 is 12 amino acids. The CDR3 DNA is TGTGCCAGCAGACGGCAGGGGTCCGAGCAGTACTTC. The encoded protein is CASRRQGSEQYF.

This clone was found a few times. The genes are TRBV29-1 and TRBJ1-1, with 8 positions matching TRBD1. Trimming removed 3 bases from V and 5 bases from J; junction bases left unmatched: 2. CDR3 length: 12 amino acids. The germline V gene has CDR1 SQVTM and CDR2 ANQGSEA. CDR3 coding DNA: TGCAGCGTTGACAGGGGGCGAACTGAAGCTTTCTTT. Protein: CSVDRGRTEAFF.

Only a few counts were recorded for this clone. This chain joins TRBV30 and TRBJ2-7; perhaps TRBD1 as D (6 bases). V was shortened by 5 bases and J by 2 bases, with 16 bases between the two germline ends. CDR3 size: 14 residues. Germline CDR1 and CDR2: GTSNPN and SVGIG (reference sequence). CDR3: CAWEVSQGTYEQYF. CDR3 DNA sequence: TGTGCCTGGGAAGTCTCACAGGGTACCTACGAGCAGTACTTC.

The chain employs TRBV30 and TRBJ1-5; 7 bases map to TRBD1. The germline gives CDR1 GTSNPN, CDR2 SVGIG (reference sequence). Trimming at V came to 3 bases and at J to 3 bases, leaving 8 bases not matched to a gene. CDR3 size: 15 residues. CDR3 loop: CAWRIKDRSNQPQHF. The CDR3 region has the DNA TGTGCCTGGAGGATTAAGGACAGGTCCAATCAGCCCCAGCATTTT.

This clone showed up just a few times. Other DNA sequences from this sample encode an identical CDR3 as well. The chain has TRBV28 and TRBJ2-7; 8 bases agree with TRBD2. CDR3 size: 14 residues. Germline values: CDR1 MDHEN, CDR2 SYDVKM. V shed 1 base, J shed 6 bases, and the junction held 5 bases outside the gene matches. The CDR3 bases are TGTGCCAGCAGTTTATCCAGCGGGAGCGGCGAGCAGTACTTC. Translating it yields CASSLSSGSGEQYF.

This clone was counted only a few times. V usage is TRBV25-1 and J usage is TRBJ1-3; D uncertain. The CDR3 sequence is 13 residues long. Germline V gene sequence: CDR1 MGHDK, CDR2 SYGVNS. Trimming pared 4 bases from V and 8 bases from J, leaving 12 bases between. In DNA form, the CDR3 reads TGTGCCAGCAGTGCGCGACTTGCGGACACCATATATTTT. It translates to CASSARLADTIYF.

The sample holds a few counts of this clone. This chain links TRBV15 with TRBJ2-3, with D possibly TRBD1 on 6 matching bases. The length of the CDR3 is 15 residues. Germline values: CDR1 LNHNV, CDR2 YYDKDF (reference sequence). Trimming stripped 0 bases from V and 5 bases from J, with 12 bases between. The CDR3 protein is CATSRDKRGGDTQYF. The DNA of the CDR3 is TGTGCCACCAGCAGAGATAAAAGAGGGGGAGATACGCAGTATTTT.

The gene calls are TRBV7-2 and TRBJ1-1; TRBD1 is a possible D gene (6 bases). Per the germline V gene, CDR1 is SGHTA and CDR2 is FQGNSA. CDR3 length: 16 residues. Trimming stripped 1 base from V and 1 base from J, with 13 bases between. CDR3 in amino acids: CASSLVGGPTNTEAFF. The CDR3 nucleotides read TGTGCCAGCAGCTTAGTCGGGGGGCCCACGAACACTGAAGCTTTCTTT.

CDR3 region: CASGLGSGYGYTF. CDR3 nucleotide sequence: TGTGCTAGTGGTTTGGGCAGTGGCTATGGCTACACCTTC. The rearrangement uses TRBV12-5 and TRBJ1-2; D gene ambiguous. The germline V gene has CDR1 LGHNT and CDR2 FRNRAP. Trimming took off 1 base at V and 4 bases at J, with 7 bases between the two ends. The CDR3 is 13 amino acids.

V and J are TRBV27 and TRBJ1-2; tentatively, D is TRBD1 (5 bases). This CDR3 is 13 amino acids long. Per the germline V gene, CDR1 is MNHEY and CDR2 is SMNVEV (reference sequence). V was cut by 5 bases and J by 2 bases, with 9 bases left in between. The CDR3 nucleotides read TGTGCCAGCAGTGCACAGGCGAACTATGGCTACACCTTC. It translates to CASSAQANYGYTF.

V is TRBV5-6 and J is TRBJ2-5; 8 nucleotides agree with TRBD2. CDR3 size: 15 residues. After removal of 3 bases from V and 1 base from J, the junction contained 5 bases not matched to a gene. Per germline, CDR1 SGHDT and CDR2 YYEEEE. The CDR3 DNA is TGTGCCAGCAGCTCGAAACTAGCGGTCCAAGAGACCCAGTACTTC. Translation gives CASSSKLAVQETQYF. Looking up the rest from reference TRBV5-6 and TRBJ2-5 gives the full variable domain: DAGVTQSPTHLIKTRGQQVTLRCSPKSGHDTVSWYQQALGQGPQFIFQYYEEEERQRGNFPDRFSGHQFPNYSSELNVNALLLGDSALYLCASSSKLAVQETQYFGPGTRLLVL.

This chain joins TRBV10-3 and TRBJ2-1; 10 nucleotides agree with TRBD2. CDR3 size: 18 residues. V dropped 0 bases and J dropped 3; count of bases not matched to a gene: 8. Germline CDR1 ENHRY, CDR2 SYGVKD. CDR3 residues: CAISESVKAGGNYNEQFF. In DNA, the CDR3 is TGTGCCATCAGTGAGTCTGTTAAAGCGGGAGGGAACTACAATGAGCAGTTCTTC.